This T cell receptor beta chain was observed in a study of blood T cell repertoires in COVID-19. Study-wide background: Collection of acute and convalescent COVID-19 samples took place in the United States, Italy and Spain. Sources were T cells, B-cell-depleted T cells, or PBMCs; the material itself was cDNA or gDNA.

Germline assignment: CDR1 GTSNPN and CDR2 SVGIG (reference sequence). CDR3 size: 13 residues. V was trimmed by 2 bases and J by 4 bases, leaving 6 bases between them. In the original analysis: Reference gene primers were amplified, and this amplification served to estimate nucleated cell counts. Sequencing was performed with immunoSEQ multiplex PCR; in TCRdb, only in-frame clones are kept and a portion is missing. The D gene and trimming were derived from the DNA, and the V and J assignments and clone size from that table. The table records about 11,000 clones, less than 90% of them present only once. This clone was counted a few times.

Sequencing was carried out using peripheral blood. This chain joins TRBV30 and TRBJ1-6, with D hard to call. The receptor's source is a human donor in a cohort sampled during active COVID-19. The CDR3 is CAWSQNYNSPLHF. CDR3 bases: TGTGCCTGGAGTCAAAATTATAATTCACCCCTCCACTTT.